This TCR beta chain was recorded in a study of T-cell reconstitution after alpha-beta-depleted transplantation in children. This clonotype was seen ten or more times. Preparation of the TCRbeta library involved a method that used unique molecular identifiers. TCRdb fed the PCR reads into MiXCR, producing one record per CDR3 protein. The repertoire holds 400,000 to 500,000 distinct CDR3 sequences, 9.5% to 13% seen once, with roughly 6% in the top ten. CDR3 length: 14 residues. Germline values: CDR1 SGHRS, CDR2 YFSETQ. Trimming removed 4 bases at V and 0 bases at J, with 9 bases between. J is TRBJ2-3 and V is TRBV5-1; a weak D match, TRBD2 (5 bases). The specimen comprised PBMCs from the stem cell graft donor, sampled from the stem cell graft. This sequence originates from a human donor who donated a stem cell graft to a child with acute myeloid leukemia. This chain's CDR3 is CASSVRTSTDTQYF. The CDR3, as DNA: TGCGCCAGCAGCGTACGGACTAGCACAGATACGCAGTATTTT.